This entry lists 15 T cell receptor beta chains sequenced from one sample in a study of CD8 T cells in ankylosing spondylitis. TCRdb fed the 5' RACE reads into MiXCR, producing one record per CDR3 protein. The sample has some 200,000 distinct CDR3 sequences; 15% to 20% are singletons. Sequencing was carried out using blood, either unsorted or a sorted T cell fraction (not recorded which). The origin of the receptors is a male donor aged 5 to 29 with ankylosing spondylitis or in good health (not recorded which).

This clonotype was recorded at least ten times. The chain links TRBV9 to TRBJ2-2; D not certain. The germline V and J ends were trimmed by 0 bases and 5 bases, with 5 bases remaining between them. Germline CDR1 is SGDLS and CDR2 is YYNGEE. There are 13 residues in the CDR3. CDR3 sequence reads: CASSVEGTGELFF. DNA for the CDR3: TGTGCCAGCAGCGTAGAGGGTACCGGGGAGCTGTTTTTT.

V is TRBV11-3 and J is TRBJ1-1, with 9 bases aligning to TRBD1. CDR3 size: 16 residues. Germline V lookup: CDR1 SGHNT, CDR2 YENEEA. Trimming took 1 base from V and 4 from J; bases not matched to a gene: 7. The CDR3 coding sequence is TGTGCCAGCAGCTTAGCCCCGGGACAGGGAGGCACTGAAGCTTTCTTT. This encodes CASSLAPGQGGTEAFF.

This clonotype was seen at least ten times. The chain recombines TRBV21-1 with TRBJ1-6; the table's D call TRBD1 went unverified against the DNA. TRBV21-1 is classified as a pseudogene. CDR3 length: 16 residues. The chain's CDR3 is CASSKQAYRELGPLHF. The CDR3 DNA follows: TGTGCCAGCAGCAAACAAGCGTACAGGGAGTTGGGACCCCTCCACTTT.

The rearrangement joins TRBV4-3 to TRBJ2-7; D not resolved. Germline V CDR1 and CDR2: LGHNA, YSLEER. The CDR3 sequence is 13 residues long. V lost 0 bases and J 6 bases, leaving 9 bases between the germline ends. CDR3 in amino acids: CASSQDEKGEQYF. The DNA of the CDR3 is TGCGCCAGCAGCCAAGATGAGAAGGGCGAGCAGTACTTC.

The chain combines TRBV4-3 with TRBJ2-7; D assignment may be TRBD1 or TRBD2 (6 bases each). The CDR3 loop spans 16 amino acids. Trimming cost V 1 base and J 7 bases, with 20 bases left between them. Per the germline V gene, CDR1 is LGHNA and CDR2 is YSLEER. CDR3 sequence reads: CASSQAARGKGGEQYF. CDR3 sequence (DNA): TGCGCCAGCAGCCAAGCGGCCAGGGGAAAAGGGGGGGAGCAGTACTTC.

This clonotype was counted ten times or more. This chain joins TRBV24-1 and TRBJ2-1, with D possibly being TRBD2 (6 bases). CDR1 is KGHDR and CDR2 is SFDVKD in the germline V gene. The germline V and J ends were trimmed by 9 bases and 8 bases, with 16 bases remaining between them. This CDR3 contains 13 residues. The CDR3, as DNA: TGTGCCACCGGGCAGGGAGGCCGGTATGAGCAGTTCTTC. This gives the protein CATGQGGRYEQFF.

This clonotype was counted a few times. The J gene is TRBJ2-7, the V gene TRBV29-1, with D tentatively TRBD2 (5 bases). The germline V gene has CDR1 SQVTM and CDR2 ANQGSEA. This CDR3 region has 14 residues. V lost 1 base, J lost 5 bases, and 15 bases lay in between. The CDR3 sequence is CSVEGGGSINEQYF. The DNA for the CDR3 is TGCAGCGTTGAAGGTGGTGGGAGTATCAACGAGCAGTACTTC.

This clonotype occurred many times. V is TRBV11-3 and J is TRBJ2-5, with TRBD1 identical over 8 bases. Germline CDR1 SGHNT, CDR2 YENEEA. This CDR3 has 14 amino acids. V lost 3 bases and J lost 5; bases outside the gene matches: 5. The CDR3 protein is CASSFQGASETQYF. The CDR3 DNA sequence: TGTGCCAGCAGCTTTCAGGGGGCCTCGGAGACCCAGTACTTC.

This clonotype has a count of ten or more. The chain combines TRBV28 with TRBJ2-5; D call uncertain. CDR1 is MDHEN and CDR2 is SYDVKM in the germline V gene. The CDR3 loop spans 15 amino acids. Trimming removed 3 bases at V and 4 bases at J, with 15 bases between. The CDR3 loop reads CASSFDPRSRETQYF. The CDR3 DNA sequence: TGTGCCAGCAGTTTCGATCCCCGGTCCCGAGAGACCCAGTACTTC.

This clonotype appeared many times. This rearrangement joins TRBV9 to TRBJ2-5; 8 bases map to TRBD1. The V gene's germline CDR1 is SGDLS and CDR2 YYNGEE. The V and J ends lost 5 bases and 2 bases, in that order; junction bases with no gene match: 8. The CDR3 sequence is 15 residues long. CDR3: CASRKGQGGQETQYF. DNA for the CDR3: TGTGCCAGCAGGAAAGGACAGGGTGGACAAGAGACCCAGTACTTC.

This clonotype was seen repeatedly, ten times or more. This sequence joins TRBV20-1 and TRBJ2-2; possibly TRBD2 for D (6 bases). CDR3 length: 14 amino acids. With 3 bases removed from V and 7 bases from J, the gap between germline ends came to 15 bases. Germline loops: CDR1 DFQATT, CDR2 SNEGSKA (reference sequence). The CDR3 bases are TGCAGTGCTAGCCCCGGCGGGATGAGCGGGGAGCTGTTTTTT. Protein: CSASPGGMSGELFF.

This clonotype was counted ten times or more. CDR3 nucleotide sequence: TGTGCCATCAGTGAGGGTCATCGTGGTGTAGGGCGGGTGTACAATGAGCAGTTCTTC. This sequence encodes CAISEGHRGVGRVYNEQFF. The chain is built from TRBV10-3 and TRBJ2-1, with D perhaps matching TRBD2 (5 bases). The CDR3 length is 19 residues. Germline V CDR1 and CDR2: ENHRY, SYGVKD. V was cut by 2 bases and J by 4 bases, with 24 bases left in between.

Ten or more counts support this clonotype. The chain uses TRBV7-9 and TRBJ2-1; TRBD2 agrees at 10 bases. J was trimmed by 7 bases and V by 2 bases; bases with no gene match: 5. From germline, CDR1 is SEHNR and CDR2 FQNEAQ (reference sequence). The CDR3 covers 15 residues. CDR3 in DNA: TGTGCCAGCAGCTTAAGAGTGGGACTAGCGAATGAGCAGTTCTTC. It yields the protein CASSLRVGLANEQFF.

This clonotype has at least ten counts. The chain couples TRBV27 to TRBJ2-5, with 7 bases aligning to TRBD1. Germline CDR1 reads MNHEY; CDR2 reads SMNVEV (reference sequence). V was pared by 2 bases and J by 4 bases, with 1 base of the junction left unmatched. The CDR3 length is 13 residues. The CDR3 reads CASSLNRGETQYF. The CDR3 DNA is TGTGCCAGCAGTTTAAACAGGGGAGAGACCCAGTACTTC.

This clonotype was picked up many times. The chain links TRBV3-1 to TRBJ2-7, with D possibly being TRBD1 (6 bases). CDR3 length: 13 amino acids. Trimming shortened V by 3 bases and J by 3 bases, and 9 bases separated the two germline ends. CDR1 and CDR2 from the germline V gene are LGHDT and YNNKEL (reference sequence). CDR3 coding DNA: TGTGCCAGCAGCCACACAGGGATCTACGAGCAGTACTTC. Amino acid sequence: CASSHTGIYEQYF.